This is a list of T cell receptor beta chains from one sample in a study of blood T cell repertoires in COVID-19. TCRdb's table, derived via immunoSEQ multiplex PCR, lists solely in-frame clones and lacks some. Altogether approximately 98,000 clones are present, about 80% being singletons, with the ten largest covering around 4%. Specimen: peripheral blood. The source of these receptors is a man aged 60 to 75 with acute or convalescent COVID-19. Each CDR3 is given with its conserved first and last residue. A D gene is named only where the DNA matches it firmly. A clone size is listed for some rows: how often the clone was seen (once, few, many), or a class if it is expanded.

>NA|NA|TRBV15|TRBJ1-6|16
TGTGCCACCAGCAGAGATCCGTTTTCTTCTAATTCACCCCTCCACTTT
CATSRDPFSSNSPLHF
>NA|NA|TRBV7-8|TRBJ2-7|14
TGTGCCAGCAGCTTAGGGTACATTGTCTACGAGCAGTACTTC
CASSLGYIVYEQYF
>NA|NA|TRBV5-1|TRBJ1-4|15
TGCGCCAGCAGCTTGGCCCCCGGACAGACGGAAAAACTGTTTTTT
CASSLAPGQTEKLFF
>TRBD1|NA|TRBV28|TRBJ1-2|12
TGTACTACAACGACAGGGGACTATGGCTACACCTTC
CTTTTGDYGYTF
>TRBD2|NA|TRBV5-4|TRBJ2-1|13
TGTGCCAGCAGGAGGGGACTAGCCGATGAGCAGTTCTTC
CASRRGLADEQFF
>NA|few|TRBV11-1|TRBJ1-3|16
TGTGCCAGCAGCAGAGGGATGGGGAGCTCTGGAAACACCATATATTTT
CASSRGMGSSGNTIYF
>TRBD1|NA|TRBV7-2|TRBJ1-1|14
TGTGCCAGCAGCTCGGGAAACAGGGGGTTAGAAGCTTTCTTT
CASSSGNRGLEAFF
>TRBD2|NA|TRBV10-1|TRBJ2-3|14
TGCGCCAGCACAAGAGGGCTAGCGGGAGATACGCAGTATTTT
CASTRGLAGDTQYF
>TRBD1|NA|TRBV5-4|TRBJ1-1|13
TGTGCCAGCAGCGGGACAGTAGACACTGAAGCTTTCTTT
CASSGTVDTEAFF
>NA|NA|TRBV6-5|TRBJ1-1|11
TGTGCCAGCAGTTATGGGCGTGAAGCTTTCTTT
CASSYGREAFF
>TRBD1|once|TRBV7-9|TRBJ1-4|18
TGTGCCAGCAGCCATGCCGGGACAGGGGGCGGCGGTAATGAAAAACTGTTTTTT
CASSHAGTGGGGNEKLFF
>TRBD1|few|TRBV15|TRBJ1-2|15
TGTGCCACCAGCAGACCCTTAGGACAGGGCAATGGCTACACCTTC
CATSRPLGQGNGYTF
>TRBD1|many|TRBV6-5|TRBJ1-2|13
TGTGCCAGCAGTTACAGACAGGGAAGTGGCTACACCTTC
CASSYRQGSGYTF
>NA|NA|TRBV6-2/TRBV6-3|TRBJ1-5|15
TGTGCCAGCAGTTACTCGAGGACTTCCAATCAGCCCCAGCATTTT
CASSYSRTSNQPQHF
>NA|NA|TRBV4-1|TRBJ1-3|17
TGCGCCAGCAGCCAAGAGCCCTACGGGATCCGTAGAAACACCATATATTTT
CASSQEPYGIRRNTIYF
>NA|NA|TRBV6-5|TRBJ1-2|13
TGTGCCAGCAAAGAAGGAGTTTTCTATGGCTACACCTTC
CASKEGVFYGYTF
>NA|NA|TRBV11-2|TRBJ2-7|14
TGTGCCAGCAGCCTCATGGGGGGACCCTACGAGCAGTACTTC
CASSLMGGPYEQYF
>NA|NA|TRBV11-3|TRBJ1-2|16
TGTGCCAGCAGCTTAGTTGGTGGAGGGGCGGGCTATGGCTACACCTTC
CASSLVGGGAGYGYTF
>NA|NA|TRBV11-3|TRBJ2-3|20
TGTGCCAGCAGCTTAGATCTGGGCCCCGGACAGACGAGATTTACAGATACGCAGTATTTT
CASSLDLGPGQTRFTDTQYF
>TRBD1|NA|TRBV2|TRBJ2-5|12
TGTGCCAGCAGTGAAGCGCCGGGACAGGGCTACTTC
CASSEAPGQGYF
>NA|NA|TRBV5-1|TRBJ2-7|16
TGCGCCAGCAGCCTGCGGACACGGACCTCTTCCTACGAGCAGTACTTC
CASSLRTRTSSYEQYF
>NA|NA|TRBV5-1|TRBJ1-2|16
TGCGCCAGCAGCATAGGACAGATGGATCCTAACTATGGCTACACCTTC
CASSIGQMDPNYGYTF
>NA|NA|TRBV7-8|TRBJ1-1|11
TGTGCCAGCAGCCGGGGAGTTGAAGCTTTCTTT
CASSRGVEAFF
>NA|NA|TRBV15|TRBJ1-2|16
TGTGCCACCAGCAGAGAAGGGGAAGGAGCTAACTATGGCTACACCTTC
CATSREGEGANYGYTF
>TRBD1|once|TRBV18|TRBJ2-1|15
TGTGCCAGCTCACCCGACAGGGGTCTTAGTAATGAGCAGTTCTTC
CASSPDRGLSNEQFF
>TRBD1|NA|TRBV7-9|TRBJ1-3|16
TGTGCCAGCAGCACTAGGACAGGATTGGGTGGAAACACCATATATTTT
CASSTRTGLGGNTIYF
>TRBD1|NA|TRBV12-5|TRBJ1-5|18
TGTGCTAGTGGCTCCACCGGGACAGGGGGATTAAGCAATCAGCCCCAGCATTTT
CASGSTGTGGLSNQPQHF
>NA|NA|TRBV5-1|TRBJ2-1|14
TGCGCCAGCAGCCCGGGGGGCGGGTACAATGAGCAGTTCTTC
CASSPGGGYNEQFF
>NA|once|TRBV5-1|TRBJ2-7|15
TGCGCCAGCAGGTTGGACAGCCCGAGCTCCTACGAGCAGTACTTC
CASRLDSPSSYEQYF
>NA|NA|TRBV5-6|TRBJ1-2|17
TGTGCCAGCAGCTTGCCCCAACTAGGGACTTCCCTCATAGGCTACACCTTC
CASSLPQLGTSLIGYTF
>NA|NA|TRBV4-3|TRBJ1-5|15
TGCGCCAGCAGCCAAGTGCACAAAAGCAATCAGCCCCAGCATTTT
CASSQVHKSNQPQHF
>NA|NA|TRBV7-7|TRBJ1-1|12
TGTGCTTGCAGGGCAGACATCACTGAAGCTTTCTTT
CACRADITEAFF
>TRBD1|NA|TRBV12-3/TRBV12-4|TRBJ1-5|13
TGTGCCAGCACTTTGACAGGGGGCCAGCCCCAGCATTTT
CASTLTGGQPQHF
>NA|NA|TRBV6-5|TRBJ1-5|13
TGTGCCAGCAATTTCCAGGGCAATCAGCCCCAGCATTTT
CASNFQGNQPQHF
>TRBD1|NA|TRBV6-1|TRBJ2-7|15
TGTGCCAGCAGTGATGGGGACAGCCTAGGCGACGAGCAGTACTTC
CASSDGDSLGDEQYF